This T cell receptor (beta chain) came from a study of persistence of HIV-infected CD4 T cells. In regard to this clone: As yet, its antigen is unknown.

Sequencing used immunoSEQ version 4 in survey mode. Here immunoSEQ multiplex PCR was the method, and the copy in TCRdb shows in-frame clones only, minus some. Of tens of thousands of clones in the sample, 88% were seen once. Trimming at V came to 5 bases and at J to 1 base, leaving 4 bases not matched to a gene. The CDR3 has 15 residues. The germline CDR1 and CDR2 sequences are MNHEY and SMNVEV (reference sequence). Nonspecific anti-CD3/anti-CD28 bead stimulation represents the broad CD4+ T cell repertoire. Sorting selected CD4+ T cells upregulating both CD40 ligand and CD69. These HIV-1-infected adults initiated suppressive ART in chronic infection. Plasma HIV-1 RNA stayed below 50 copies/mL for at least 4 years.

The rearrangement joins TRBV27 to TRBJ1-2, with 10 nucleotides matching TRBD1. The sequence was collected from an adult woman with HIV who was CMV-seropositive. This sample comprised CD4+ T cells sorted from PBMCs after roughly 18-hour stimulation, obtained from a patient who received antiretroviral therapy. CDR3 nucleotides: TGTGCCAGCAGTCTGACAGGGGGCTATAACTATGGCTACACCTTC. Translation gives CASSLTGGYNYGYTF.